A single sample is the source of the 24 T cell receptor beta chains below, sequenced in a study of response to subunit inactivated influenza vaccine. TCRdb fed the RT-PCR reads into MiXCR, producing one record per CDR3 protein. In the table there are approximately 530,000 distinct CDR3 sequences, about an eighth of which are singletons. The specimen comprised PBMCs from blood, sampled about 40 days after vaccination. These receptors were obtained from a man aged 45-65 years who received an inactivated influenza vaccine.

At least ten counts were recorded for this clonotype. This chain joins TRBV11-2 and TRBJ2-7; D is tentatively TRBD1 or TRBD2 (5 bases each). Germline-derived CDR1 and CDR2 are SGHAT and FQNNGV. Deletions cut 5 bases from V and 7 bases from J, with 15 bases between. The CDR3 length is 13 residues. The CDR3 region has the DNA TGTGCCAGCAGCCCCGGCAGGGAGAGGGAGCAGTACTTC. Residues: CASSPGREREQYF.

This clonotype showed up many times. The chain combines TRBV5-5 with TRBJ2-7; possibly TRBD1 for D (6 bases). This CDR3 region has 14 residues. Germline CDR1 is SGHKS and CDR2 is YYEKEE (reference sequence). Trimming shortened V by 2 bases and J by 0 bases, and 9 bases separated the two germline ends. The CDR3 DNA reads as TGTGCCAGCAGCTTACAGGGAACCTCCTACGAGCAGTACTTC. It is translated as CASSLQGTSYEQYF.

The V gene is TRBV4-3, the J gene TRBJ1-3; D is uncertain. CDR1 LGHNA and CDR2 YSLEER come from the germline V gene. V was cut by 0 bases and J by 1 base, with 7 bases left in between. The CDR3 contains 15 residues. CDR3 sequence: CASSQDFGSGNTIYF. CDR3 DNA: TGCGCCAGCAGCCAAGATTTTGGTTCTGGAAACACCATATATTTT.

This clonotype was detected only a few times. The genes are TRBV4-3 and TRBJ2-3; D gene unclear. The V end was cut by 4 bases, the J end by 0 bases, with 5 bases between. Germline-derived CDR1 and CDR2 are LGHNA and YSLEER. CDR3 length: 13 amino acids. CDR3 DNA: TGCGCCAGCAGCCCGGACAGCACAGATACGCAGTATTTT. It codes for CASSPDSTDTQYF.

Only a few counts were recorded for this clonotype. V is TRBV12-3 or TRBV12-4 and J is TRBJ2-4, with TRBD2 as a possible D gene (5 bases). V lost 3 bases, J lost 7 bases, and 7 bases lay in between. The length of the CDR3 is 12 residues. CDR3: CASSFRRNIQYF. Here the CDR3 DNA reads TGTGCCAGCAGTTTCAGGAGGAACATTCAGTACTTC.

This clonotype was seen a handful of times. The chain has TRBV7-3 and TRBJ2-5; D is perhaps TRBD1 (5 bases). This CDR3 region has 14 residues. Germline values: CDR1 SGHTA, CDR2 FQGTGA. The V gene lost 5 bases and the J gene lost 4 bases, with 14 bases spanning the gap. The CDR3 DNA follows: TGTGCCAGCAGCCCCCAGGGAATAGGAGAGACCCAGTACTTC. Residues: CASSPQGIGETQYF.

This chain uses TRBV6-2 or TRBV6-3 with TRBJ2-1; D is unclear. V was pared by 8 bases and J by 9 bases, with 20 bases between. The CDR3 has 14 residues. Germline values: CDR1 MNHEY, CDR2 SVGEGT. Here the CDR3 reads CASRTTMILFEQFF. The DNA for the CDR3 is TGTGCCAGCCGAACTACGATGATACTGTTTGAGCAGTTCTTC.

There are many counts of this clonotype. The V gene is TRBV20-1, the J gene TRBJ2-1; 13 nucleotides match TRBD2. Germline V gene sequence: CDR1 DFQATT, CDR2 SNEGSKA (reference sequence). CDR3 length equals 14 residues. CDR3 DNA: TGCAGAGGACTAGCGGGAGCTCTTGACAATGAGCAGTTCTTC. Protein product: CRGLAGALDNEQFF.

This clonotype was counted only a few times. At one end, the junction sequence differs from germline, possibly due to a read error. The chain carries TRBV20-1 and TRBJ1-4; TRBD1 matches at 9 bases. The CDR3 runs to 11 residues. The germline V gene encodes CDR1 DFQATT and CDR2 SNEGSKA (reference sequence). CDR3 nucleotides: TGCAGTGCCCATAGCCTCGGGACAGGGACTTTT. This codes for CSAHSLGTGTF.

V usage is TRBV6-1 and J usage is TRBJ2-5; TRBD1 or TRBD2 may be the D gene (5 bases each). Germline assignment: CDR1 MNHNS and CDR2 SASEGT. Trimming cost V 8 bases and J 4 bases, with 14 bases left between them. This CDR3 has 13 amino acids. The CDR3 reads CASGLAGTETQYF. The CDR3 region has the DNA TGTGCCAGCGGATTGGCAGGGACAGAGACCCAGTACTTC.

This clonotype showed up many times. The chain couples TRBV14 to TRBJ2-3; D may be TRBD2 (5 bases). The V end was cut by 3 bases, the J end by 2 bases, with 18 bases between. There are 17 residues in the CDR3. Germline V gene sequence: CDR1 SGHDN, CDR2 FVKESK. CDR3 amino acids: CASSQRGGLPYTDTQYF. The CDR3 coding sequence is TGTGCCAGCAGCCAGAGAGGCGGGTTACCCTACACAGATACGCAGTATTTT. The entire variable domain, with the rest obtained from reference TRBV14 and TRBJ2-3, is as follows: EAGVTQFPSHSVIEKGQTVTLRCDPISGHDNLYWYRRVMGKEIKFLLHFVKESKQDESGMPNNRFLAERTGGTYSTLKVQPAELEDSGVYFCASSQRGGLPYTDTQYFGPGTRLTVL.

The sample holds a few counts of this clonotype. This chain connects TRBV5-1 to TRBJ2-1; D perhaps matches TRBD1 (6 bases). The CDR3 has 16 residues. V was pared by 3 bases and J by 8 bases, with 21 bases between. Germline V gives CDR1 SGHRS, CDR2 YFSETQ. The CDR3 region is CASSSVNPGVSYEQFF. CDR3 DNA sequence: TGCGCCAGCAGCTCGGTCAATCCAGGGGTTTCGTATGAGCAGTTCTTC.

This clonotype turned up a few times. The genes are TRBV20-1 and TRBJ2-5; perhaps TRBD2 as D (6 bases). Germline V gene lookup returns CDR1 DFQATT and CDR2 SNEGSKA (reference sequence). Trimming shortened V by 3 bases and J by 4 bases, and 15 bases separated the two germline ends. This CDR3 has 14 amino acids. The chain's CDR3 is CSASNLGLPETQYF. CDR3 DNA sequence: TGCAGTGCTAGTAATTTGGGACTCCCAGAGACCCAGTACTTC.

This clonotype turned up a few times. Without the conserved terminal phenylalanine or tryptophan, this CDR3 likely stems from a read error. No DNA is shown, since the ends of the CDR3 on it are uncertain; the CDR3 is the one TCRdb lists. J is TRBJ2-7 and V is TRBV12-3 or TRBV12-4; the table's D gene call, TRBD2, was not cross checked with the DNA. With termini counted, the CDR3 has 11 amino acids. CDR3: CASSSLGTPTL.

This sequence joins TRBV18 and TRBJ1-4; a weak D match, TRBD1 (5 bases). Trimming cost V 2 bases and J 8 bases, with 12 bases left between them. Germline assignment: CDR1 KGHSH and CDR2 LQKENI. This CDR3 is built from 14 residues. DNA for the CDR3: TGTGCCAGCTCACCATCAGGGTCGACGGAAAAACTGTTTTTT. Translated, it gives CASSPSGSTEKLFF.

The V gene is TRBV12-3 or TRBV12-4, the J gene TRBJ1-5; D not resolved. The length of the CDR3 is 16 residues. The V end lost 4 bases, the J end lost 5 bases, and 18 bases lay between the germline ends. CDR3 region: CASSSLLGMGDQPQHF. Written as DNA, the CDR3 is TGTGCCAGCAGTTCCCTCCTAGGTATGGGTGATCAGCCCCAGCATTTT.

The rearrangement links TRBV20-1 to TRBJ2-1; possibly TRBD2 for D (5 bases). The CDR3 covers 13 residues. Deletions cut 3 bases from V and 8 bases from J, with 14 bases between. Germline assignment: CDR1 DFQATT and CDR2 SNEGSKA (reference sequence). CDR3 in amino acids: CSASRTSSDEQFF. The DNA of the CDR3 is TGCAGTGCTAGTAGAACTAGTAGCGATGAGCAGTTCTTC.

This clonotype was picked up many times. This chain links TRBV20-1 with TRBJ2-1; no clear D. Germline V gene sequence: CDR1 DFQATT, CDR2 SNEGSKA (reference sequence). The length of the CDR3 is 12 residues. V was cut by 3 bases and J by 4 bases, with 7 bases left in between. The CDR3, as DNA: TGCAGTGCTAGGTTCCTTTACAATGAGCAGTTCTTC. Encoded protein: CSARFLYNEQFF.

The chain links TRBV3-1 to TRBJ2-1, with 9 bases identical to TRBD2. The CDR3 is 18 amino acids. Germline lookup yields CDR1 LGHDT and CDR2 YNNKEL (reference sequence). V dropped 0 bases and J dropped 7; count of bases not matched to a gene: 13. CDR3 residues: CASSQDSPGLALINEQFF. CDR3 nucleotide sequence: TGTGCCAGCAGCCAAGATTCCCCGGGACTAGCTTTGATTAATGAGCAGTTCTTC.

This clonotype showed up many times. The chain combines TRBV20-1 with TRBJ1-5, with D possibly matching TRBD1 (6 bases). The CDR3 extends over 14 amino acids. Germline V gives CDR1 DFQATT, CDR2 SNEGSKA (reference sequence). Trimming stripped 2 bases from V and 6 bases from J, with 14 bases between. The CDR3 nucleotides read TGCAGTGCTAGAACCGGGGGCGACGGTCAGCCCCAGCATTTT. This translates into CSARTGGDGQPQHF.

Many counts were recorded for this clonotype. The chain recombines TRBV27 with TRBJ2-5; D is undetermined. There are 13 residues in the CDR3. V lost 2 bases and J lost 4, with 8 bases in between. Germline CDR1 and CDR2: MNHEY and SMNVEV (reference sequence). CDR3 nucleotide sequence: TGTGCCAGCAGTTTACGGGTTAGAGAGACCCAGTACTTC. Its protein is CASSLRVRETQYF.

This clonotype was recorded once. This chain links TRBV7-6 with TRBJ2-7; D is possibly TRBD2 (6 bases). Looked up from germline, CDR1 is SGHVS and CDR2 is FNYEAQ. V was clipped by 3 bases and J by 6 bases, with 12 bases between them. The CDR3 covers 13 residues. CDR3 nucleotides: TGTGCCAGCAGCTTGGAGGGTCCTGGCGAGCAGTACTTC. It specifies CASSLEGPGEQYF.

The V gene is TRBV3-1, the J gene TRBJ2-7; D unclear. In germline, CDR1 is LGHDT, CDR2 YNNKEL (reference sequence). CDR3 length: 15 residues. The germline V and J ends were trimmed by 1 base and 6 bases, with 16 bases remaining between them. The CDR3 here is CASSQGLVRLGEQYF. The CDR3 region has the DNA TGTGCCAGCAGCCAAGGGCTAGTAAGGTTGGGCGAGCAGTACTTC.

This chain joins TRBV6-2 or TRBV6-3 and TRBJ2-3; D remains unclear. This CDR3 has 13 residues. Between the trimmed V and J ends, which lost 5 bases and 2 bases, there was a span of 8 bases. Germline CDR1 reads MNHEY; CDR2 reads SVGEGT. CDR3 in DNA: TGTGCCAGCAGTGAGTTAGTCACAGATACGCAGTATTTT. Translation gives CASSELVTDTQYF.